This T cell receptor beta chain was profiled in a study of shared clonotypes between healthy human individuals. CDR1 is LNHDA, CDR2 SQIVND, per germline (reference sequence). The CDR3 length is 12 residues. V lost 4 bases, J lost 2 bases, and 6 bases lay in between. Sequencing was performed with immunoSEQ multiplex PCR; in TCRdb, only in-frame clones are kept and a portion is missing. The data show roughly 700,000 clones, about 92% seen once. The sequenced sample was memory CD8+ T cells from PBMCs. Subset of the sample: CD45RO+ cells pooled with CCR7-negative TemRA cells. J is TRBJ2-7 and V is TRBV19; no definite D call. The receptor was isolated from a man aged 18 to 29 in good health. Some clones in this sample may be carry-over from other donors' samples. CDR3 region: CASSNSPYEQYF. The DNA for the CDR3 is TGTGCCAGTAGTAACAGTCCCTACGAGCAGTACTTC.